This T cell receptor (beta chain) was captured in a study of siplizumab effects on memory and regulatory T cells. Notes on the study in general: Controls showed an average of around 30% Treg-derived mappable alloreactive CD4+ clones, while siplizumab showed roughly 70%.

The CDR3 length is 12 residues. V lost 8 bases and J lost 5, with 12 bases in between. Germline loops: CDR1 MNHEY, CDR2 SVGAGI. On this clone itself: As yet, its antigen is unknown.

Clones were sequenced by immunoSEQ multiplex PCR, and TCRdb holds only the in-frame ones, with some missing. Of 87,000 or so clones listed, 85% to 95% are singletons. This chain connects TRBV6-5 to TRBJ2-5; tentatively, D is TRBD2 (5 bases). This receptor was taken from a human donor in good health. The sequencing sample was made of non-Treg CD4+ T cells sorted from blood. As DNA, the CDR3 is TGTGCCAGCCATGAGGGCGGGGAGACCCAGTACTTC. This gives the protein CASHEGGETQYF.